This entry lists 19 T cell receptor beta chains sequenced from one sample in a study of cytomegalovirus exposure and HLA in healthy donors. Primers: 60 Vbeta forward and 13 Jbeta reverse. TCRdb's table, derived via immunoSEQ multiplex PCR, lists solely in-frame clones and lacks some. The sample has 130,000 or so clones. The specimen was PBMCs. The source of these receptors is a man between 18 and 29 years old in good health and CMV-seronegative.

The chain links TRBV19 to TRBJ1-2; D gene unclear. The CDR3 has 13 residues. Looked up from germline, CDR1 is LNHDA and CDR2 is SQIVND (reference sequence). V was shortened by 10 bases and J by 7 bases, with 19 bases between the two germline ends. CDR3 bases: TGTGCCACTAGACCCTACGGAGCCGGTGGCTACACCTTC. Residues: CATRPYGAGGYTF.

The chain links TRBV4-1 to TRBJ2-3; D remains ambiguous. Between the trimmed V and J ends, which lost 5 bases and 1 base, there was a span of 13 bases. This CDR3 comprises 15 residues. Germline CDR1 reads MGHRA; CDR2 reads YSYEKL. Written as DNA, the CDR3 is TGCGCCAGCAGCTCTAGTCCTTTGGGCACAGATACGCAGTATTTT. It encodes CASSSSPLGTDTQYF.

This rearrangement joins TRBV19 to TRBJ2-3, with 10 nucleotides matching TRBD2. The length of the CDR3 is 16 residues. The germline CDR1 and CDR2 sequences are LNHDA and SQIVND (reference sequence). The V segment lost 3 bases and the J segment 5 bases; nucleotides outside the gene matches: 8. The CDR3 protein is CASSMILAGWKDTQYF. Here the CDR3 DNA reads TGTGCCAGTAGTATGATACTAGCGGGATGGAAAGATACGCAGTATTTT. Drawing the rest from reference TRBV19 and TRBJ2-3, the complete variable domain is DGGITQSPKYLFRKEGQNVTLSCEQNLNHDAMYWYRQDPGQGLRLIYYSQIVNDFQKGDIAEGYSVSREKKESFPLTVTSAQKNPTAFYLCASSMILAGWKDTQYFGPGTRLTVL.

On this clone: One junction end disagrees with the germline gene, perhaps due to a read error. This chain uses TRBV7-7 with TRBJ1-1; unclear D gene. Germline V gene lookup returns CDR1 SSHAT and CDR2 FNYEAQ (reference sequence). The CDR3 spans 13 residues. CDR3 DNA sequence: TGTGCTAGCAGCTTAGGAGGCGGCACTGAAGCTTTCTTT. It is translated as CASSLGGGTEAFF.

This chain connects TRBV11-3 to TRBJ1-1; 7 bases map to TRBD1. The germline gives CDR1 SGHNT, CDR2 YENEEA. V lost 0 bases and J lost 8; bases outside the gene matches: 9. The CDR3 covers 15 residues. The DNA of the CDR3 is TGTGCCAGCAGCTTAGATCAAGGGACAGCCAGAGAAGCTTTCTTT. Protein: CASSLDQGTAREAFF.

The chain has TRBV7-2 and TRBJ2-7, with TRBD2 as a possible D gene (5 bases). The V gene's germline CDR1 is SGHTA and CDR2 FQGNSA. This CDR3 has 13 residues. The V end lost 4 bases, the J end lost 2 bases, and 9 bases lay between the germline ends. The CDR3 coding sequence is TGTGCCAGCAGCTGGGCGGGCCCCTACGAGCAGTACTTC. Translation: CASSWAGPYEQYF.

The CDR3 spells CASSFGEGYTF. The CDR3 nucleotides read TGCGCCAGCAGCTTCGGGGAGGGCTACACCTTC. The genes are TRBV4-3 and TRBJ1-2; no clear D gene. The germline V gene has CDR1 LGHNA and CDR2 YSLEER. The CDR3 has 11 residues. V dropped 5 bases and J dropped 8 bases, with 9 bases sitting between them.

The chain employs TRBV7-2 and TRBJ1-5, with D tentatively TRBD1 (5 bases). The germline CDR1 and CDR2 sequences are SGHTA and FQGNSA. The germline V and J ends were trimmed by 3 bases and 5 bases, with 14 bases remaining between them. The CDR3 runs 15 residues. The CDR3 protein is CASSFWVGGHQPQHF. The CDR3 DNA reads TGTGCCAGCAGCTTTTGGGTGGGGGGACATCAGCCCCAGCATTTT.

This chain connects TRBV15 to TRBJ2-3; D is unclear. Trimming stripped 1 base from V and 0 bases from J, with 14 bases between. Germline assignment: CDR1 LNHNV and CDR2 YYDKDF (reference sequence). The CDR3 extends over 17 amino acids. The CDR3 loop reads CATSRVESGISTDTQYF. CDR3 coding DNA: TGTGCCACCAGCAGAGTGGAATCAGGAATTAGCACAGATACGCAGTATTTT. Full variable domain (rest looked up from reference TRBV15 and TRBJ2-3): DAMVIQNPRYQVTQFGKPVTLSCSQTLNHNVMYWYQQKSSQAPKLLFHYYDKDFNNEADTPDNFQSRRPNTSFCFLDIRSPGLGDTAMYLCATSRVESGISTDTQYFGPGTRLTVL.

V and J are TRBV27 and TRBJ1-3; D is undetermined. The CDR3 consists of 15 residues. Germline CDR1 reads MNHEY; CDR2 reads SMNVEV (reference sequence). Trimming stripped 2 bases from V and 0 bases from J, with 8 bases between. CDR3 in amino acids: CASSLIANSGNTIYF. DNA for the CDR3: TGTGCCAGCAGTTTAATAGCCAACTCTGGAAACACCATATATTTT.

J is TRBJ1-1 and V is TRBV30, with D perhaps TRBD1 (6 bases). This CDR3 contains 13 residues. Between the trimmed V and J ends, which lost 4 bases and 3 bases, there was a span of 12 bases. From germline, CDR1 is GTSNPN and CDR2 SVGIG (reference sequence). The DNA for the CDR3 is TGTGCCTGGAACAGGGCAGGATACACTGAAGCTTTCTTT. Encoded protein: CAWNRAGYTEAFF.

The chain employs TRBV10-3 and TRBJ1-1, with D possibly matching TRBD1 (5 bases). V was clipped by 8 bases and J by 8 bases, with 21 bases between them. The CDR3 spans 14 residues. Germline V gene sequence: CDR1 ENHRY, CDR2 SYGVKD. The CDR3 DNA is TGTGCCATCGCGGTCAAAAGGGGAACTGCCGAAGCTTTCTTT. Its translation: CAIAVKRGTAEAFF.

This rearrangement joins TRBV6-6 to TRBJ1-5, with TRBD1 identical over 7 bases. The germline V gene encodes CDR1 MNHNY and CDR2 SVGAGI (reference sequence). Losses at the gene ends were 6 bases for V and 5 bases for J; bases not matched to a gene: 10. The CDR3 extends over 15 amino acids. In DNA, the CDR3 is TGTGCCAGCAGGGAAGGGGCAGGGGGTTATCAGCCCCAGCATTTT. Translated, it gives CASREGAGGYQPQHF.

The CDR3 DNA reads TGTGCCAGCAGCTCGGGACAGGGAAATGATCGCTACGAGCAGTACTTC. Encoded protein: CASSSGQGNDRYEQYF. The rearrangement joins TRBV7-2 to TRBJ2-7; 9 bases are a match to TRBD1. CDR1 is SGHTA and CDR2 is FQGNSA in the germline V gene. J lost 3 bases, V lost 4 bases, and 10 bases had no gene match. The CDR3 spans 16 residues.

The chain's CDR3 is CASSWTGAQETQYF. In nucleotides, the CDR3 is TGTGCCAGCAGCTGGACAGGGGCCCAAGAGACCCAGTACTTC. The rearrangement joins TRBV7-9 to TRBJ2-5, with TRBD1 matching 9 bases. J gave up 1 base and V 4 bases, and 1 base lay outside the gene matches. Germline lookup yields CDR1 SEHNR and CDR2 FQNEAQ (reference sequence). The CDR3 has 14 residues.

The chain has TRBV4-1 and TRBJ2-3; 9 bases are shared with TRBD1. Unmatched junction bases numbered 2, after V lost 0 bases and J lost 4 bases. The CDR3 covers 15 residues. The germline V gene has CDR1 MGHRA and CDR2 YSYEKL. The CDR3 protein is CASSQDGTGPDTQYF. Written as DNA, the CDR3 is TGCGCCAGCAGCCAAGACGGGACAGGGCCAGATACGCAGTATTTT.

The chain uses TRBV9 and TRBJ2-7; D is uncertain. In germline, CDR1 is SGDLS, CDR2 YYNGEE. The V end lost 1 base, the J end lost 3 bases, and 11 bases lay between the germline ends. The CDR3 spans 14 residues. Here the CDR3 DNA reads TGTGCCAGCAGCGTAACAGATTATGTCTACGAGCAGTACTTC. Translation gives CASSVTDYVYEQYF.

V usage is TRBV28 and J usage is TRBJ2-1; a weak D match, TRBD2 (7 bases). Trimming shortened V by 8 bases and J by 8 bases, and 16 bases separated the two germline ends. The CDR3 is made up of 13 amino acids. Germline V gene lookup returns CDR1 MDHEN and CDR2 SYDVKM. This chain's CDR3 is CASYGGGSYEQFF. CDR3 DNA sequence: TGTGCCAGCTATGGGGGCGGGAGCTATGAGCAGTTCTTC.

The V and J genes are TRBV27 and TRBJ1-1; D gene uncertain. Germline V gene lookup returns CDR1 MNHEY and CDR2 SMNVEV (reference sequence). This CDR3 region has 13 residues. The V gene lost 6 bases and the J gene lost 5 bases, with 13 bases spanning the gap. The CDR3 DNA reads TGTGCCAGCAGCTATCTCCCGGGGACTGAAGCTTTCTTT. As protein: CASSYLPGTEAFF.